This entry describes one T cell receptor (beta chain). As processed by the authors: Cell counts per sample came from amplifying reference gene primers. The method was immunoSEQ multiplex PCR; TCRdb's version includes in-frame clones alone and lacks a portion of them. V and J calls and clone size are as listed in that table; D and trimming were resolved from the DNA. The repertoire consists of more than 85,000 clones, with about 80% occurring once and the leading ten covering approximately 19%. The sample belongs to a study of blood T cell repertoires in COVID-19. Study-level information: The United States, Italy and Spain provided the acute and convalescent COVID-19 samples. Nucleic acid was either cDNA or gDNA, and it came from T cells, B-cell-depleted T cells, or PBMCs.

This CDR3 has 11 residues. Germline V CDR1 and CDR2: MNHEY, SVGEGT. Trimming left V 4 bases short and J 7 bases short, with 8 bases between. V and J are TRBV6-2 or TRBV6-3 and TRBJ2-7; D possibly corresponds to TRBD1 (5 bases). The clonotype originates from a woman in her 70s with acute or convalescent COVID-19. Sequencing was performed on peripheral blood. The DNA of the CDR3 is TGTGCCAGCAGTTCCACAGGAGAGCAGTACTTC. As protein: CASSSTGEQYF.